This T cell receptor (beta chain) was recorded in a study of Ad26.COV2.S vaccination and SARS-CoV-2 variants. This clone was picked up a small number of times. V gave up 6 bases and J gave up 1 base, with 10 bases separating them. This CDR3 region has 13 residues. Germline CDR1 and CDR2: SGHVS and FNYEAQ. TCRdb's copy holds only in-frame clones and misses some; the assay was immunoSEQ multiplex PCR. This table holds some 340,000 clones, around 85% found once. Treatment reported: roughly 20 received Ad26.COV2.S at low or high dose, single or two shots; 5 received placebo; per-sample allocation not given. After the first vaccine or placebo injection, samples were drawn on day 63. This vaccine is an Ad26 vector that expresses the Wuhan-strain SARS-CoV-2 spike.

The chain combines TRBV7-6 with TRBJ2-7, with D perhaps TRBD1 (5 bases). This sequence originates from a person aged 18-60 years who received the Ad26.COV2.S COVID-19 vaccine or a placebo. The source was peripheral blood, collected in a trial of Ad26.COV2.S vaccine versus placebo. CDR3 residues: CASSPRQSYEQYF. As DNA, the CDR3 is TGTGCCAGCAGTCCTAGACAGTCCTACGAGCAGTACTTC.